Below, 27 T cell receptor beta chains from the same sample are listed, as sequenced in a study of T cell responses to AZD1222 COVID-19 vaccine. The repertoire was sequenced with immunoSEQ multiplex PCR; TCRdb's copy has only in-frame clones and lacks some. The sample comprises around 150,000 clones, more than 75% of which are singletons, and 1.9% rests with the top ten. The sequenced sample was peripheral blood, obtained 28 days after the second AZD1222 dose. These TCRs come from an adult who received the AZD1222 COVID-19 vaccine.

This chain's CDR3 is CASSRGKNYGYTF. The DNA for the CDR3 is TGCGCCAGCAGCCGGGGGAAAAACTATGGCTACACCTTC. The V gene is TRBV5-1, the J gene TRBJ1-2, with a tentative D call TRBD1 (5 bases). With 4 bases removed from V and 2 bases from J, the gap between germline ends came to 9 bases. The CDR3 contains 13 residues. Germline-derived CDR1 and CDR2 are SGHRS and YFSETQ.

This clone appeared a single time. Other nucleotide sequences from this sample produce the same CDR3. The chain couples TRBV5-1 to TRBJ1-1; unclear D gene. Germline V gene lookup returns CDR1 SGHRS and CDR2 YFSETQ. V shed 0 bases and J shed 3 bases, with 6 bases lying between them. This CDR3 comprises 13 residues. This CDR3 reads CASSLVGDTEAFF. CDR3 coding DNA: TGCGCCAGCAGCTTGGTTGGGGACACTGAAGCTTTCTTT. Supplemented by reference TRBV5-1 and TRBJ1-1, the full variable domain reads KAGVTQTPRYLIKTRGQQVTLSCSPISGHRSVSWYQQTPGQGLQFLFEYFSETQRNKGNFPGRFSGRQFSNSRSEMNVSTLELGDSALYLCASSLVGDTEAFFGQGTRLTVV.

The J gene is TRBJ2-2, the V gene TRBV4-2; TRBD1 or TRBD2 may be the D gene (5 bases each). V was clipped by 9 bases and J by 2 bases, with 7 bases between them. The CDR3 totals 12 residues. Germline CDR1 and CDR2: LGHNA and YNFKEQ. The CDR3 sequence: CASGGNTGELFF. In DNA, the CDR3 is TGTGCCAGTGGGGGAAACACCGGGGAGCTGTTTTTT.

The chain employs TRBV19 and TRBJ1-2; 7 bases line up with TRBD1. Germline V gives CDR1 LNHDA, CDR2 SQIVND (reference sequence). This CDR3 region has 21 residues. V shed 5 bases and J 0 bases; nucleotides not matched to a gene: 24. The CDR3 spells CASSRDSSPLLTILANYGYTF. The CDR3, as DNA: TGTGCCAGTAGTCGGGACAGCAGCCCATTACTGACCATCCTCGCTAACTATGGCTACACCTTC.

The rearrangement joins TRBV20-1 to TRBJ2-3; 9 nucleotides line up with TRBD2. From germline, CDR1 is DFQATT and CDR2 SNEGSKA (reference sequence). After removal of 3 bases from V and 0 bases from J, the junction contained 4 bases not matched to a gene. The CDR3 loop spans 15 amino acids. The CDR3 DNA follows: TGCAGTGCTAGTGGGCTAGCGGGGAGCACAGATACGCAGTATTTT. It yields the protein CSASGLAGSTDTQYF.

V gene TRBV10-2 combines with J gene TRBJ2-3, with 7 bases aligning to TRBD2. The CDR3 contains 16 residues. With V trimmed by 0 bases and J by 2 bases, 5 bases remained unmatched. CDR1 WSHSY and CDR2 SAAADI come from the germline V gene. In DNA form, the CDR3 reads TGCGCCAGCAGTGAGTCCAGCGGGGAGTTCACAGATACGCAGTATTTT. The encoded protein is CASSESSGEFTDTQYF.

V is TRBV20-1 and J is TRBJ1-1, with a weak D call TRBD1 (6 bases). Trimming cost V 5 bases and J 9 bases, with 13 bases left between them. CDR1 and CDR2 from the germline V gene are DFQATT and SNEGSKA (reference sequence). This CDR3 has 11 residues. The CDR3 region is CSADRDKQAFF. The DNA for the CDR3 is TGCAGTGCTGATAGGGACAAACAAGCTTTCTTT.

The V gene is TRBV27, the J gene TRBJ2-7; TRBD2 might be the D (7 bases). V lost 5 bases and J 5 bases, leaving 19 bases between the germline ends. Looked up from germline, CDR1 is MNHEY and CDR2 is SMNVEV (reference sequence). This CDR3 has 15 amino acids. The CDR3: CASSPRGAGKNEQYF. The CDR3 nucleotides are TGTGCCAGCAGTCCCCGGGGGGCAGGGAAGAACGAGCAGTACTTC.

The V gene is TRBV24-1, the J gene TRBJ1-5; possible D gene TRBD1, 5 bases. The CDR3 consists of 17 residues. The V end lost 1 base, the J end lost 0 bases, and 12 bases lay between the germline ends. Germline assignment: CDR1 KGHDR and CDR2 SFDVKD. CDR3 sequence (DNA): TGTGCCACCAGTGATTTCGACAGATTCTTTAGCAATCAGCCCCAGCATTTT. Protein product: CATSDFDRFFSNQPQHF.

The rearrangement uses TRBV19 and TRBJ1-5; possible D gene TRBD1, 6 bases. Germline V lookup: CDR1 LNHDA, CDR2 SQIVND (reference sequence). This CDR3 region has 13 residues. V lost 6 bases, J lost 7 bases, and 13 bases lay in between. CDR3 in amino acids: CASRGGAGQPQHF. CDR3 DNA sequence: TGTGCCAGTAGAGGGGGGGCAGGACAGCCCCAGCATTTT.

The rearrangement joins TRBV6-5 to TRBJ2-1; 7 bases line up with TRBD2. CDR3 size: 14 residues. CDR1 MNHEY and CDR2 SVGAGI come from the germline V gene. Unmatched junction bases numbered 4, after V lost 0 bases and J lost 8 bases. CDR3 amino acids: CASSYSSREDEQFF. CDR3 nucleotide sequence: TGTGCCAGCAGTTACTCATCCCGGGAGGATGAGCAGTTCTTC.

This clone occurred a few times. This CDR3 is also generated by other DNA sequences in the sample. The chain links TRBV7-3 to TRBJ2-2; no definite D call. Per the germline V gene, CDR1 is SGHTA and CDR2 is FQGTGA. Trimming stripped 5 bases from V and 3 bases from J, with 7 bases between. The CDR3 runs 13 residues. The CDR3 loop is CASSLLDTGELFF. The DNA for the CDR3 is TGTGCCAGCAGCCTATTGGACACCGGGGAGCTGTTTTTT.

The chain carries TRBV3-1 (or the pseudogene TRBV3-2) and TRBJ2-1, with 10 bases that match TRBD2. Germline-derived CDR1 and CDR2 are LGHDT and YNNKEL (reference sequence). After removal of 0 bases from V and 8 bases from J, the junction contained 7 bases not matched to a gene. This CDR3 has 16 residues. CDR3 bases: TGTGCCAGCAGCCAAGAGTCACTAGCGGGGAGCCATGAGCAGTTCTTC. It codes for CASSQESLAGSHEQFF.

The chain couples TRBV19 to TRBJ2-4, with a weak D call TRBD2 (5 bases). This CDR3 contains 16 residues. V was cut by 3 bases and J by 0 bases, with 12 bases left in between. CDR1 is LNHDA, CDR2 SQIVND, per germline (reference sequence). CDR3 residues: CASSISSALAKNIQYF. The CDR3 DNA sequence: TGTGCCAGTAGTATTAGTAGCGCCTTAGCCAAAAACATTCAGTACTTC.

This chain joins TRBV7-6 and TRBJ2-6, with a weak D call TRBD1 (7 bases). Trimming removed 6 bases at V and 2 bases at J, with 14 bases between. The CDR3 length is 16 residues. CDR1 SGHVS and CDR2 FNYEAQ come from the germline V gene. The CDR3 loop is CASRSTRGPGANVLTF. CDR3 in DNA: TGTGCCAGCAGATCGACTAGGGGGCCTGGGGCCAACGTCCTGACTTTC.

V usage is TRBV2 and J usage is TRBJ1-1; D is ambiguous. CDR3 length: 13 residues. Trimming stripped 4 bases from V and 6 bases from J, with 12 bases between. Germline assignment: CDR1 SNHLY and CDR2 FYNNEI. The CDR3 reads CASSVEGLAEAFF. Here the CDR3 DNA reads TGTGCCAGCAGTGTGGAGGGCTTGGCTGAAGCTTTCTTT. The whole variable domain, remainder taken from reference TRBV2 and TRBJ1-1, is EPEVTQTPSHQVTQMGQEVILRCVPISNHLYFYWYRQILGQKVEFLVSFYNNEISEKSEIFDDQFSVERPDGSNFTLKIRSTKLEDSAMYFCASSVEGLAEAFFGQGTRLTVV.

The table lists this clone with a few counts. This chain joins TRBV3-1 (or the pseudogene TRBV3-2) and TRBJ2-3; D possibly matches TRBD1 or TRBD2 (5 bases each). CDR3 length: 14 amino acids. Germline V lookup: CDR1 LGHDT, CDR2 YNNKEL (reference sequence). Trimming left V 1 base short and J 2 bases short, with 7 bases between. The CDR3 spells CASSQGGVTDTQYF. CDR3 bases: TGTGCCAGCAGCCAAGGAGGGGTCACAGATACGCAGTATTTT.

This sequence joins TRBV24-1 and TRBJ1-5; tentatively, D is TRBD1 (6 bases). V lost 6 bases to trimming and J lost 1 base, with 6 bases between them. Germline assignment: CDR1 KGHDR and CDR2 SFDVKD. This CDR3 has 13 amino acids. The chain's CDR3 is CATSQGSNQPQHF. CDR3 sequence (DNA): TGTGCCACCAGTCAGGGGAGCAATCAGCCCCAGCATTTT.

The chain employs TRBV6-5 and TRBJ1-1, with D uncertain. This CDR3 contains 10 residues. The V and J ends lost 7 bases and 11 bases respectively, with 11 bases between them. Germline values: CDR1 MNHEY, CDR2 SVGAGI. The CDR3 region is CASINQGAFF. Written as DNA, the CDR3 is TGTGCCAGCATCAATCAAGGGGCTTTCTTT.

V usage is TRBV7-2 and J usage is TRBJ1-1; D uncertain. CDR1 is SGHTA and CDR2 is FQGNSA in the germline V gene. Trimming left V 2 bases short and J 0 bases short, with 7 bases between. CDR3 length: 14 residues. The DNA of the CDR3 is TGTGCCAGCAGCTTAAGGCTAATGAACACTGAAGCTTTCTTT. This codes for CASSLRLMNTEAFF.

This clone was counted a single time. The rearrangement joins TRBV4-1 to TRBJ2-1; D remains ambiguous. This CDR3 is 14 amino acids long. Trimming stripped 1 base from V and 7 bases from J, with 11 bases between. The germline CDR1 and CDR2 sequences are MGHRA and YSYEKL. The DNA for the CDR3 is TGCGCCAGCAGCCAAGCAGTTTTGGGAAATGAGCAGTTCTTC. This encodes CASSQAVLGNEQFF.

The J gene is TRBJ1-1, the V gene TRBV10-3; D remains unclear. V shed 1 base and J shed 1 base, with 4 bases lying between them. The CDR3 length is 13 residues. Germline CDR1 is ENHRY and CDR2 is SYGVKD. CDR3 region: CAISEFKNTEAFF. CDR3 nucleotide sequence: TGTGCCATCAGTGAGTTCAAGAACACTGAAGCTTTCTTT.

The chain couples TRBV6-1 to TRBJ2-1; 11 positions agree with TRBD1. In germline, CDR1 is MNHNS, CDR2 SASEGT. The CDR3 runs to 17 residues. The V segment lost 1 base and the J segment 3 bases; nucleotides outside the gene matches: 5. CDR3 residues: CASSEVVGTGGYNEQFF. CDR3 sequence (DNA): TGTGCCAGCAGTGAAGTTGTTGGGACAGGGGGCTACAATGAGCAGTTCTTC.

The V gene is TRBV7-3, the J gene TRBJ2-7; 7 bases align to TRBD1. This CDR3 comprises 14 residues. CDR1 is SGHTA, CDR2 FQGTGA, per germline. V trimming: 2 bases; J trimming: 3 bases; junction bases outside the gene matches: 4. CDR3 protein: CASSLGQGVYEQYF. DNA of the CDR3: TGTGCCAGCAGCTTAGGTCAGGGGGTCTACGAGCAGTACTTC. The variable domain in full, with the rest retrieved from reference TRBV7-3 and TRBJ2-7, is GAGVSQTPSNKVTEKGKYVELRCDPISGHTALYWYRQSLGQGPEFLIYFQGTGAADDSGLPNDRFFAVRPEGSVSTLKIQRTERGDSAVYLCASSLGQGVYEQYFGPGTRLTVT.

The CDR3 region is CAWSLGVGGEKLFF. Written as DNA, the CDR3 is TGTGCCTGGAGCCTCGGGGTGGGAGGTGAAAAACTGTTTTTT. The chain is built from TRBV30 and TRBJ1-4; D gene uncertain. The length of the CDR3 is 14 residues. Germline CDR1 GTSNPN, CDR2 SVGIG (reference sequence). Deletions cut 3 bases from V and 7 bases from J, with 15 bases between.

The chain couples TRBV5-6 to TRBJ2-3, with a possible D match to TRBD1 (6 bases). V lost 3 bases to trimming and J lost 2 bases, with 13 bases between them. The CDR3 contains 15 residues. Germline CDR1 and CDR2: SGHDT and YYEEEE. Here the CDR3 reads CASSSTGFLTDTQYF. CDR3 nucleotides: TGTGCCAGCAGCTCTACAGGGTTCCTCACAGATACGCAGTATTTT.

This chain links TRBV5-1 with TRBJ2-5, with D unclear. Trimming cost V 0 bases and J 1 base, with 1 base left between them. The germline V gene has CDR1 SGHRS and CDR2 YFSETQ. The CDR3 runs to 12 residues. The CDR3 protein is CASSLVQETQYF. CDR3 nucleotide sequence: TGCGCCAGCAGCTTGGTCCAAGAGACCCAGTACTTC.